This TCR beta chain stems from a study of cytotoxic CD8 clonotypes in ibrutinib-treated CLL (dated by TCRdb to 2020 to 2022). Regarding the study in general: The cohort was composed of roughly ten relapsed/refractory and around 15 treatment-naive patients; IGHV unmutated status was identified in roughly 17 patients. Responses were partial in around 25 patients and complete in 2; after median 68 months follow-up, roughly 14 stayed in remission and approximately 12 progressed. Samples at response were collected after a median of around twelve months of treatment, with a range of roughly 6 to 40 months. On average, each sample yielded about 260,000 productive templates and roughly 95,000 productive rearrangements. Of the roughly 81 people in the trial, around 26 had longitudinal samples available. Cryopreserved peripheral blood mononuclear cells were collected before treatment, at response, and at either disease progression or sustained remission. Patients were still on ibrutinib when every remission and progressive disease sample was collected.

The cysteine opens and the phenylalanine closes a CDR3 of 12 amino acids. The DNA shown is the 36-base CDR3, in frame from base 1. V loses 3 bases of germline sequence and J loses 9 bases, and the interval between the two ends is 9 bases. CDR1 SGHAT and CDR2 FQDESV were looked up in the germline V gene (reference sequence). The sample's time point label, in plain terms: roughly 2 years on ibrutinib. About 2 micrograms of genomic DNA were extracted from cryopreserved PBMCs for TCR beta library preparation. High-throughput TCR beta sequencing was performed on longitudinal blood samples from CLL patients receiving ibrutinib monotherapy. The patients were enrolled in a single-center, open-label phase 2 trial of ibrutinib monotherapy. The goal of deep resolution MiSeq sequencing was a depth between 1 in 1 million and 1 in 200,000 T cells, and coverage averaged 10x per clonotype. The immunoSEQ hsTCRB Kit was used to generate the TCR beta libraries. Per the source publication's procedure: ImmunoSEQ Data Assistant and ImmunoSEQ Analyzer were used for data analysis, and V, D and J genes were assigned according to IMGT definitions. Clonality, with values ranging from 0 to 1, was calculated as one minus the normalized Shannon entropy of productive rearrangement frequencies. Only overrepresented clonotypes making up at least 0.05% of each patient's repertoire were included in the public clonotype analysis. About a dozen age-matched healthy donor repertoires from immuneACCESS served as clonality controls. TCRdb obtained this table from immuneACCESS and retained in-frame rearrangements with V and J assigned. These tables miss some clones; where compared with another copy, unresolved V genes account for less than half of the shortfall, and the remainder is unexplained. Clone size and the V and J calls come from that table; the DNA yielded D and trimming. Here the sample has approximately 100,000 clones; more than 55% occur a single time. About 40% of the sample belongs to the ten largest clones.

As regards this clone: This clone's antigen is unknown. No base-level quality is on record; no much larger clone is a single base apart.

The study at large found these results: At baseline, clonality was higher than in age-matched healthy donors and showed a strong correlation with circulating CD8+ T-cell counts. Sustained-remission and progressing patients did not have matched sampling times, and lymph node repertoires were not examined. Public clonotypes were rare and either shrank or stayed stable during treatment, and the rise in clonality at ibrutinib response reflected expansion of private clonotypes. An increase in clonality was observed at ibrutinib response, with clonality remaining stable during sustained remission and falling back toward baseline at progression.

The TCR was taken from a human donor with chronic lymphocytic leukemia. The source was PBMCs, collected after 24 months of ibrutinib treatment. The receptor chain draws on TRBV11-1 and TRBJ2-1, with the identity of the D gene unclear. DNA sequence: TGTGCCAGCAGCTTTAGGGATATTGAGCAGTTCTTC. This yields the protein CASSFRDIEQFF. This CDR3, with the reference TRBV11-1 and TRBJ2-1 proteins standing in past its ends, gives the full variable domain EAEVAQSPRYKITEKSQAVAFWCDPISGHATLYWYRQILGQGPELLVQFQDESVVDDSQLPKDRFSAERLKGVDSTLKIQPAELGDSAMYLCASSFRDIEQFFGPGTRLTVL.